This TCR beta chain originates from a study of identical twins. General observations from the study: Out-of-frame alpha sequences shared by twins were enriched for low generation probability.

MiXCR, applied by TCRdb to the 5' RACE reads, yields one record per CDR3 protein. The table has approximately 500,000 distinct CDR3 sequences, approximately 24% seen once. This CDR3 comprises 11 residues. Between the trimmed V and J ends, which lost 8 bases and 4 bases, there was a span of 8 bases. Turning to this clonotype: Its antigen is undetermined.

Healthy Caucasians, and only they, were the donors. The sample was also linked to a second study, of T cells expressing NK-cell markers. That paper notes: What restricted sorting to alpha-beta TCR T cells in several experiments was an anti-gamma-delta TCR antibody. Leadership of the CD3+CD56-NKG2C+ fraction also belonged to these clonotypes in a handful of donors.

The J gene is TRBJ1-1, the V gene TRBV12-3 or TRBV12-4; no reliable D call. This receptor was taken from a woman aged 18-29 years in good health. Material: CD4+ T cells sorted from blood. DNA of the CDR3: TGTGCCAGCCGGGATCGCACTGAAGCTTTCTTT. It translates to CASRDRTEAFF.